Shown below are 23 T cell receptor beta chains from a single sample sequenced in a study of OX40 agonist ivuxolimab in advanced cancers. Clones were sequenced by immunoSEQ multiplex PCR, and TCRdb holds only the in-frame ones, with some missing. The table lists around 67,000 clones, approximately 81% of them singletons. The source was CD4+ or CD8+ T cells sorted from blood, collected in a trial of the OX40 agonist ivuxolimab. These receptors originate from an adult with an advanced solid tumor such as melanoma, head and neck, liver or kidney cancer.

This chain uses TRBV27 with TRBJ2-7; D is uncertain. The CDR3 contains 13 residues. Germline CDR1 and CDR2: MNHEY and SMNVEV (reference sequence). V lost 2 bases to trimming and J lost 4 bases, with 9 bases between them. DNA for the CDR3: TGTGCCAGCAGTTTAGACGGTGTTTACGAGCAGTACTTC. It codes for CASSLDGVYEQYF.

This clone was detected a few times. The chain has TRBV11-3 and TRBJ1-3, with 7 bases lining up with TRBD1. CDR3 length equals 20 residues. Germline trimming cut 4 bases from V and 0 bases from J; bases unmatched to any gene: 18. Looked up from germline, CDR1 is SGHNT and CDR2 is YENEEA. CDR3 amino acids: CASSSRGTANLLSSGNTIYF. In DNA form, the CDR3 reads TGTGCCAGCAGCTCCCGGGGGACAGCTAACTTACTATCCTCTGGAAACACCATATATTTT.

J is TRBJ2-1 and V is TRBV7-2, with 10 bases that match TRBD1. Unmatched junction bases numbered 13, after V lost 5 bases and J lost 9 bases. Per germline, CDR1 SGHTA and CDR2 FQGNSA. The CDR3 consists of 16 residues. DNA for the CDR3: TGTGCCAGCAGCCTGACCGGGACAGGGGCCGACTTTGAGCAGTTCTTC. Amino acid sequence: CASSLTGTGADFEQFF.

This chain uses TRBV5-1 with TRBJ1-2, with TRBD1 as a possible D gene (6 bases). The germline V gene has CDR1 SGHRS and CDR2 YFSETQ. The CDR3 has 15 amino acids. V was shortened by 4 bases and J by 6 bases, with 19 bases between the two germline ends. The CDR3 loop reads CASSVQGGGYDGYTF. CDR3 coding DNA: TGCGCCAGCAGCGTACAGGGAGGAGGATACGATGGCTACACCTTC.

The genes are TRBV2 and TRBJ1-1, with D uncertain. The CDR3 is 13 amino acids. V lost 7 bases, J lost 2 bases, and 11 bases lay in between. Germline V gene data show CDR1 as SNHLY and CDR2 as FYNNEI. The CDR3 coding sequence is TGTGCCAGCACCACAGAGACCAACACTGAAGCTTTCTTT. This translates into CASTTETNTEAFF.

The rearrangement uses TRBV5-6 and TRBJ1-5; weak D call: TRBD1 (5 bases). The V end was cut by 4 bases, the J end by 7 bases, with 15 bases between. The CDR3 extends over 14 amino acids. Looked up from germline, CDR1 is SGHDT and CDR2 is YYEEEE. CDR3 sequence (DNA): TGTGCCAGCAGCAAGGGGCCAGGGCGCCAGCCCCAGCATTTT. Its protein product is CASSKGPGRQPQHF.

The chain couples TRBV19 to TRBJ1-3; unclear D gene. The CDR3 is made up of 15 amino acids. The V gene lost 3 bases and the J gene lost 0 bases, with 9 bases spanning the gap. Germline CDR1 is LNHDA and CDR2 is SQIVND (reference sequence). CDR3 nucleotides: TGTGCCAGTAGTATGGATCCGAGCTCTGGAAACACCATATATTTT. Translated: CASSMDPSSGNTIYF.

The chain recombines TRBV15 with TRBJ2-5; 7 bases align to TRBD1. Germline lookup yields CDR1 LNHNV and CDR2 YYDKDF (reference sequence). The CDR3 contains 14 residues. V lost 9 bases, J lost 14 bases, and 21 bases stayed unmatched. CDR3 sequence: CATRSKSRDSFGYF. The CDR3 coding sequence is TGTGCCACTAGATCCAAAAGCCGGGACAGCTTCGGCTACTTC.

The J gene is TRBJ1-1, the V gene TRBV23-1; D uncertain. TRBV23-1 is an ORF, and what it does is uncertain. This CDR3 has 13 amino acids. The germline V and J ends were trimmed by 6 bases and 8 bases, with 16 bases remaining between them. The chain's CDR3 is CASSPREHAEAFF. The DNA for the CDR3 is TGCGCCAGCAGCCCAAGGGAACATGCGGAAGCTTTCTTT.

This sequence joins TRBV10-3 and TRBJ1-2, with 8 nucleotides matching TRBD1. CDR1 ENHRY and CDR2 SYGVKD come from the germline V gene. The CDR3 runs 14 residues. V shed 7 bases, J shed 7 bases, and the junction held 11 bases outside the gene matches. The CDR3, as DNA: TGTGCCATCACCCGACAGGGGACGGCTGGTGGCTACACCTTC. Translating gives CAITRQGTAGGYTF.

The chain employs TRBV15 and TRBJ2-3; 10 bases map to TRBD2. Germline V gives CDR1 LNHNV, CDR2 YYDKDF (reference sequence). This CDR3 region has 17 residues. J was trimmed by 3 bases and V by 1 base; bases with no gene match: 7. This CDR3 reads CATSRGASGGPTDTQYF. The CDR3 coding sequence is TGTGCCACCAGCAGAGGCGCTAGCGGGGGTCCTACAGATACGCAGTATTTT. Variable domain in full (rest from reference TRBV15 and TRBJ2-3): DAMVIQNPRYQVTQFGKPVTLSCSQTLNHNVMYWYQQKSSQAPKLLFHYYDKDFNNEADTPDNFQSRRPNTSFCFLDIRSPGLGDTAMYLCATSRGASGGPTDTQYFGPGTRLTVL.

About this clone: The sample holds other DNA sequences that translate to the same CDR3. The chain employs TRBV11-3 and TRBJ2-3; D unresolved. The CDR3 is 14 residues long. Trimming shortened V by 2 bases and J by 0 bases, and 6 bases separated the two germline ends. Germline CDR1 is SGHNT and CDR2 is YENEEA. CDR3 in amino acids: CASSLTTSTDTQYF. In DNA, the CDR3 is TGTGCCAGCAGCTTAACCACTAGCACAGATACGCAGTATTTT.

The chain has TRBV6-5 and TRBJ1-2, with D perhaps TRBD1 (5 bases). V lost 1 base and J lost 5, with 14 bases in between. The CDR3 is made up of 15 amino acids. Germline V lookup: CDR1 MNHEY, CDR2 SVGAGI. DNA for the CDR3: TGTGCCAGCAGTTACTATTGGACAACCCCTTATGGCTACACCTTC. Amino acids: CASSYYWTTPYGYTF.

The chain has TRBV9 and TRBJ1-2, with unresolved D. From germline, CDR1 is SGDLS and CDR2 YYNGEE. V gave up 2 bases and J gave up 5 bases, with 10 bases separating them. The CDR3 consists of 13 residues. The DNA for the CDR3 is TGTGCCAGCAGCGTTAGCGGAAATTATGGCTACACCTTC. Amino acids: CASSVSGNYGYTF.

This clone was seen just once. This chain joins TRBV5-1 and TRBJ1-2; D gene uncertain. The V end was cut by 4 bases, the J end by 3 bases, with 16 bases between. The germline CDR1 and CDR2 sequences are SGHRS and YFSETQ. CDR3 length: 15 amino acids. CDR3 amino acids: CASSPGSTYYYGYTF. In nucleotides, the CDR3 is TGCGCCAGCAGCCCGGGTAGCACATACTACTATGGCTACACCTTC.

The chain couples TRBV5-8 to TRBJ1-6; possibly TRBD1 for D (5 bases). From germline, CDR1 is SGHTS and CDR2 YDEGEE. The CDR3 loop spans 16 amino acids. Trimming removed 4 bases at V and 9 bases at J, with 20 bases between. CDR3 coding DNA: TGTGCCAGCAGCACCTCCTCTTTCTGGGGCAGTTCACCCCTCCACTTT. Amino acid sequence: CASSTSSFWGSSPLHF. Combining the CDR3 with reference TRBV5-8 and TRBJ1-6 gives the whole variable domain EAGVTQSPTHLIKTRGQQATLRCSPISGHTSVYWYQQALGLGLQFLLWYDEGEERNRGNFPPRFSGRQFPNYSSELNVNALELEDSALYLCASSTSSFWGSSPLHFGNGTRLTVT.

This clone was counted once. The chain has TRBV18 and TRBJ2-7; D unclear. The CDR3 totals 13 residues. CDR1 KGHSH and CDR2 LQKENI come from the germline V gene. Trimming cost V 1 base and J 2 bases, with 6 bases left between them. The CDR3 sequence: CASSPQETYEQYF. The CDR3 nucleotides read TGTGCCAGCTCACCACAGGAGACCTACGAGCAGTACTTC.

The chain links TRBV28 to TRBJ2-3; tentative D call: TRBD2 (6 bases). Germline V gene sequence: CDR1 MDHEN, CDR2 SYDVKM. The CDR3 consists of 13 residues. V dropped 11 bases and J dropped 1 base, with 13 bases sitting between them. DNA for the CDR3: TGTGCCGGAGGGAGAAGGGGCACAGATACGCAGTATTTT. Translated, it gives CAGGRRGTDTQYF.

This chain connects TRBV29-1 to TRBJ2-5; possibly TRBD1 for D (5 bases). The germline V gene has CDR1 SQVTM and CDR2 ANQGSEA. This CDR3 contains 13 residues. V was shortened by 3 bases and J by 2 bases, with 10 bases between the two germline ends. CDR3 DNA sequence: TGCAGCGTTGACGCAGGGTTTCAAGAGACCCAGTACTTC. It codes for CSVDAGFQETQYF.

The J gene is TRBJ2-2, the V gene TRBV30; D ambiguous. Germline CDR1 and CDR2: GTSNPN and SVGIG (reference sequence). There are 13 residues in the CDR3. V dropped 1 base and J dropped 4 bases, with 7 bases sitting between them. The DNA for the CDR3 is TGTGCCTGGAGTGCCAGGAGCACCGGGGAGCTGTTTTTT. Translated: CAWSARSTGELFF.

The V gene is TRBV19, the J gene TRBJ2-1; 8 bases are shared with TRBD1. The CDR3 has 18 residues. The V segment lost 0 bases and the J segment 9 bases; nucleotides outside the gene matches: 16. CDR1 and CDR2 (germline): LNHDA, SQIVND (reference sequence). The CDR3 region is CASSIDRFRQGYIGEQFF. CDR3 DNA sequence: TGTGCCAGTAGTATAGATCGGTTCAGACAGGGGTATATCGGTGAGCAGTTCTTC.

J is TRBJ2-7 and V is TRBV7-9; 8 nucleotides agree with TRBD1. V gave up 3 bases and J gave up 5 bases; unmatched junction bases: 9. The CDR3 sequence is 15 residues long. CDR1 is SEHNR and CDR2 is FQNEAQ in the germline V gene (reference sequence). This chain's CDR3 is CASSFGQGAYDEQYF. DNA for the CDR3: TGTGCCAGCAGCTTTGGCCAGGGGGCGTATGACGAGCAGTACTTC.

This chain connects TRBV7-2 to TRBJ1-2, with no clear D. The CDR3 contains 12 residues. Trimming shortened V by 5 bases and J by 6 bases, and 10 bases separated the two germline ends. Germline CDR1 SGHTA, CDR2 FQGNSA. CDR3 nucleotides: TGTGCCAGCAGCGTATACCGGGATGGCTACACCTTC. The encoded protein is CASSVYRDGYTF. The full variable domain, in which reference TRBV7-2 and TRBJ1-2 provide the parts outside the CDR3, is GAGVSQSPSNKVTEKGKDVELRCDPISGHTALYWYRQSLGQGLEFLIYFQGNSAPDKSGLPSDRFSAERTGGSVSTLTIQRTQQEDSAVYLCASSVYRDGYTFGSGTRLTVV.